The following is a TCR beta chain sequence with its context. The antigen remains undetermined. Co-extraction of both nucleic acids (RNA and DNA) used 20-30 mg of unsorted bulk tissue. The input was around 0.5 ug total RNA; TCR beta cDNA was made from it with a constant-region primer. Libraries for TCR beta were built through three nested multiplex PCR rounds, which together made up a slightly modified ARM-PCR procedure. The study ran its first two PCR rounds for around 10 cycles each, using TRBV1-TRBV30 forward primers and a C-beta reverse primer. TCRdb analysed the multiplex PCR reads with MiXCR anew, one entry per CDR3 protein. The sample holds more than 30,000 distinct CDR3 sequences, 60% to 85% seen once. This sample was taken from a study of tumor-infiltrating lymphocytes in primary liver carcinoma. Trimming took 6 bases from V and 5 from J, leaving 19 bases between them. The CDR3 has 16 residues. Germline V lookup: CDR1 SGHAT, CDR2 FQNNGV.

Points from the study as a whole: All five tumor regions shared only about 7-25% of top clones.

This chain uses TRBV11-2 with TRBJ1-4; D possibly corresponds to TRBD1 (5 bases). The TCR sequence derives from a man aged 35-49 years with primary liver carcinoma and hepatitis B virus infection. The sample taken for sequencing was liver tumor tissue from sampling region 5. Subset specified: tumor region T5, tumor centre. The CDR3 coding sequence is TGTGCCAGCAGGAAGACTCCAAGGGGAACAAATGAAAAACTGTTTTTT. Translating gives CASRKTPRGTNEKLFF.